The clone carrying this TCR beta chain was detected ten times or more. Antigen unknown. The sample originates from a study of glioma-infiltrating T cells. Findings and caveats of the study: Very few CDR3 sequences were shared between tissue and blood.

Amplification of TCR alpha and beta CDR3 regions from RNA used iRepertoire nested multiplex PCR. One-step reverse transcription and amplification started from about 100-400 ng of tissue mRNA or PBMC total RNA. TCRdb called the multiplex PCR reads again in MiXCR, with one record for every CDR3 protein. This table has about 45,000 distinct CDR3 sequences, around 24% appearing once. The sequence derives from a human donor with low-grade glioma or glioblastoma, undergoing nonglioma brain surgery, or in good health (not recorded which). The sequencing sample was made of glioma tissue, nonneoplastic brain tissue, or PBMCs (not recorded which).

The CDR3: CASSDGAGAYNEQFF. The DNA of the CDR3 is TGTGCCAGCAGTGATGGGGCGGGAGCCTACAATGAGCAGTTCTTC. This chain connects TRBV2 to TRBJ2-1, with 7 bases that match TRBD2. Germline trimming cut 3 bases from V and 2 bases from J; bases unmatched to any gene: 4. The CDR3 runs to 15 residues. Germline CDR1 SNHLY, CDR2 FYNNEI. The whole variable domain, remainder taken from reference TRBV2 and TRBJ2-1, is EPEVTQTPSHQVTQMGQEVILRCVPISNHLYFYWYRQILGQKVEFLVSFYNNEISEKSEIFDDQFSVERPDGSNFTLKIRSTKLEDSAMYFCASSDGAGAYNEQFFGPGTRLTVL.